These 20 T cell receptor beta chains were all obtained from the same sample, sequenced in a study of blood T cell repertoires in COVID-19. Repertoires were generated with immunoSEQ multiplex PCR, while TCRdb's copy carries only in-frame clones and drops some. The data contain 88,000 or so clones, 86% of them singletons. The sample taken for sequencing was peripheral blood. These receptors were obtained from a man aged 55 to 69 with acute or convalescent COVID-19.

In DNA form, the CDR3 reads TGTGCCAGCAGCCAGGGTGGCGGTAGATCTCTTTCACTTTATGGCTACACCTTC. Residues: CASSQGGGRSLSLYGYTF. The chain recombines TRBV14 with TRBJ1-2, with D hard to call. Germline V gives CDR1 SGHDN, CDR2 FVKESK. The V and J ends lost 3 bases and 5 bases respectively, with 25 bases between them. The CDR3 length is 18 residues.

This clone was recorded a few times. The chain joins TRBV2 to TRBJ1-5, with 8 bases identical to TRBD1. Germline V lookup: CDR1 SNHLY, CDR2 FYNNEI. The trim removed 6 bases at V and 5 bases at J, leaving 9 bases unmatched. CDR3 length: 15 residues. The CDR3 coding sequence is TGTGCCAGCAGGGCCGGGACAGGTTCGGATCAGCCCCAGCATTTT. The encoded protein is CASRAGTGSDQPQHF.

This chain links TRBV4-1 with TRBJ2-2; 9 bases are a match to TRBD1. The length of the CDR3 is 17 residues. Germline assignment: CDR1 MGHRA and CDR2 YSYEKL. V lost 0 bases to trimming and J lost 3 bases; unmatched junction nucleotides: 5. The CDR3 sequence is CASSQEDRGGYTGELFF. Written as DNA, the CDR3 is TGCGCCAGCAGCCAAGAGGACAGGGGAGGGTACACCGGGGAGCTGTTTTTT.

The V and J genes are TRBV30 and TRBJ1-5, with D unclear. CDR3 length: 14 amino acids. CDR1 is GTSNPN, CDR2 SVGIG, per germline (reference sequence). V lost 4 bases, J lost 2 bases, and 12 bases lay in between. The CDR3 loop is CAWTPGSGNQPQHF. In nucleotides, the CDR3 is TGTGCCTGGACCCCGGGATCAGGCAATCAGCCCCAGCATTTT. The whole variable domain, filled in from reference TRBV30 and TRBJ1-5, reads SQTIHQWPATLVQPVGSPLSLECTVEGTSNPNLYWYRQAAGRGLQLLFYSVGIGQISSEVPQNLSASRPQDRQFILSSKKLLLSDSGFYLCAWTPGSGNQPQHFGDGTRLSIL.

The genes are TRBV19 and TRBJ2-3; possible D gene TRBD2, 6 bases. This CDR3 comprises 14 residues. The germline CDR1 and CDR2 sequences are LNHDA and SQIVND (reference sequence). The V and J ends lost 1 base and 5 bases respectively, with 10 bases between them. The CDR3 DNA follows: TGTGCCAGTAGTATAGCGGGAGTTCTAGATACGCAGTATTTT. Translation: CASSIAGVLDTQYF.

This clone was recorded a few times. The V gene is TRBV6-5, the J gene TRBJ1-5, with D perhaps matching TRBD1 (5 bases). The germline V and J ends were trimmed by 10 bases and 0 bases, with 13 bases remaining between them. This CDR3 region has 14 residues. Germline-derived CDR1 and CDR2 are MNHEY and SVGAGI. This CDR3 reads CATLRANSNQPQHF. In DNA form, the CDR3 reads TGTGCCACCCTCAGGGCTAATAGCAATCAGCCCCAGCATTTT.

J is TRBJ2-1 and V is TRBV5-1; 11 nucleotides agree with TRBD2. The CDR3 contains 18 residues. V lost 0 bases and J lost 6; bases outside the gene matches: 11. Per germline, CDR1 SGHRS and CDR2 YFSETQ. CDR3 nucleotides: TGCGCCAGCAGCTTGGTGACTAGCGGGGCTTTCAAATTCAATGAGCAGTTCTTC. This translates into CASSLVTSGAFKFNEQFF. The variable domain in full, with the rest retrieved from reference TRBV5-1 and TRBJ2-1, is KAGVTQTPRYLIKTRGQQVTLSCSPISGHRSVSWYQQTPGQGLQFLFEYFSETQRNKGNFPGRFSGRQFSNSRSEMNVSTLELGDSALYLCASSLVTSGAFKFNEQFFGPGTRLTVL.

The chain carries TRBV27 and TRBJ1-1; D perhaps matches TRBD1 (6 bases). Per the germline V gene, CDR1 is MNHEY and CDR2 is SMNVEV (reference sequence). This CDR3 has 15 residues. V lost 6 bases to trimming and J lost 3 bases, with 17 bases between them. The DNA of the CDR3 is TGTGCCAGCAGGCTGAGCACCCAGGGGTACACTGAAGCTTTCTTT. Amino acid sequence: CASRLSTQGYTEAFF.

The chain has TRBV6-6 and TRBJ2-7; 11 bases are shared with TRBD2. Trimming removed 10 bases from V and 6 bases from J; junction bases left unmatched: 5. There are 12 residues in the CDR3. Per the germline V gene, CDR1 is MNHNY and CDR2 is SVGAGI (reference sequence). This chain's CDR3 is CATRLAGGEQYF. CDR3 bases: TGTGCCACTAGGCTAGCGGGAGGCGAGCAGTACTTC.

J is TRBJ2-1 and V is TRBV27, with D possibly TRBD2 on 5 matching bases. Germline V gene sequence: CDR1 MNHEY, CDR2 SMNVEV (reference sequence). V lost 5 bases and J lost 3, with 11 bases in between. CDR3 length: 14 amino acids. In DNA, the CDR3 is TGTGCCAGCAGTCTTACTAGATTCTACAATGAGCAGTTCTTC. Protein product: CASSLTRFYNEQFF.

V is TRBV6-2 or TRBV6-3 and J is TRBJ1-5, with D possibly being TRBD1 (6 bases). This CDR3 is 20 amino acids long. Trimming removed 0 bases at V and 3 bases at J, with 24 bases between. From germline, CDR1 is MNHEY and CDR2 SVGEGT. The CDR3 loop is CASSYSVMTRQGRYNQPQHF. The CDR3 bases are TGTGCCAGCAGTTACTCGGTTATGACCCGCCAGGGGAGATACAATCAGCCCCAGCATTTT.

This clone was picked up a small number of times. As DNA, the CDR3 is TGTGCCAGCAGTTTTACGGTCGGTTATGGCTACACCTTC. Amino acids: CASSFTVGYGYTF. This chain links TRBV28 with TRBJ1-2; D is uncertain. Germline CDR1 MDHEN, CDR2 SYDVKM. Trimming shortened V by 3 bases and J by 5 bases, and 10 bases separated the two germline ends. The length of the CDR3 is 13 residues.

The gene calls are TRBV6-5 and TRBJ1-3; TRBD1 matches 7 bases. The CDR3 is 14 residues long. Germline V CDR1 and CDR2: MNHEY, SVGAGI. The CDR3 protein is CDRTGDPSGNTIYF. CDR3 bases: TGTGACCGTACAGGGGACCCTTCTGGAAACACCATATATTTT.

The chain combines TRBV19 with TRBJ2-5, with 7 bases aligning to TRBD1. V lost 3 bases, J lost 3 bases, and 10 bases stayed unmatched. CDR3 length: 16 residues. Germline CDR1 is LNHDA and CDR2 is SQIVND (reference sequence). The CDR3, as DNA: TGTGCCAGTAGTATGGAAGGGACAGACCTTAAAGAGACCCAGTACTTC. Its protein is CASSMEGTDLKETQYF.

The rearrangement joins TRBV27 to TRBJ1-6, with D hard to call. This CDR3 has 13 amino acids. Trimming cost V 8 bases and J 10 bases, with 15 bases left between them. Germline V gene data show CDR1 as MNHEY and CDR2 as SMNVEV (reference sequence). The CDR3 is CASHRAGRSPLHF. In DNA form, the CDR3 reads TGTGCCAGCCATCGAGCGGGGAGGTCACCCCTCCACTTT.

In this sample, this clone turned up once. This rearrangement joins TRBV10-3 to TRBJ2-7; 9 bases are a match to TRBD2. V shed 4 bases and J 0 bases; nucleotides not matched to a gene: 4. Germline CDR1 and CDR2: ENHRY and SYGVKD. The CDR3 contains 15 residues. This chain's CDR3 is CAISGDSGSSYEQYF. The CDR3 DNA reads as TGTGCCATCAGTGGCGATAGCGGGAGCTCCTACGAGCAGTACTTC.

The V gene is TRBV5-4, the J gene TRBJ2-1; TRBD2 agrees at 10 bases. CDR1 and CDR2 from the germline V gene are SGHNT and YYREEE (reference sequence). The ends lost 0 bases at V and 3 bases at J; junction bases unmatched: 0. CDR3 length: 15 amino acids. The CDR3 reads CASSLVAGGYNEQFF. CDR3 bases: TGTGCCAGCAGCTTGGTAGCGGGGGGCTACAATGAGCAGTTCTTC.

The chain joins TRBV11-2 to TRBJ1-2; tentative D call: TRBD1 (6 bases). Germline assignment: CDR1 SGHAT and CDR2 FQNNGV. Trimming removed 6 bases from V and 0 bases from J, with 14 bases in between. CDR3 size: 15 residues. In DNA form, the CDR3 reads TGTGCCAGCAGGCCTACAGGGTCTCCTAACTATGGCTACACCTTC. As protein: CASRPTGSPNYGYTF.

This chain uses TRBV7-2 with TRBJ2-3; the match to TRBD2 covers 9 bases. V was clipped by 5 bases and J by 2 bases; unmatched bases: 17. This CDR3 comprises 19 residues. Germline lookup yields CDR1 SGHTA and CDR2 FQGNSA. CDR3: CASSLRPFRGGAVTDTQYF. CDR3 coding DNA: TGTGCCAGCAGCCTTCGACCATTCCGCGGGGGGGCAGTCACAGATACGCAGTATTTT.

This rearrangement joins TRBV15 to TRBJ1-5; D uncertain. V was shortened by 1 base and J by 7 bases, with 11 bases between the two germline ends. CDR1 LNHNV and CDR2 YYDKDF come from the germline V gene (reference sequence). The CDR3 contains 14 residues. For the CDR3, the DNA is TGTGCCACCAGCAGAGTCTCAGGTTTCCAGCCCCAGCATTTT. Translation: CATSRVSGFQPQHF.